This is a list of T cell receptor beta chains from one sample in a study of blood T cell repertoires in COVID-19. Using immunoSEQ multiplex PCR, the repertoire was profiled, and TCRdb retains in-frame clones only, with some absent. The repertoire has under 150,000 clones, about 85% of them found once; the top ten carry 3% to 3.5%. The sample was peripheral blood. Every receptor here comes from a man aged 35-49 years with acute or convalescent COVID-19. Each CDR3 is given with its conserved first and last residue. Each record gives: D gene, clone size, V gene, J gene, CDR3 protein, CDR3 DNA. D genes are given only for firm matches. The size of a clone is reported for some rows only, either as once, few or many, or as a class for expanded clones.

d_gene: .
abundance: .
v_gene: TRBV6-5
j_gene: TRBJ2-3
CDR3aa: CASSYVRGTDTQYF
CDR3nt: TGTGCCAGCAGTTACGTCCGGGGTACAGATACGCAGTATTTT

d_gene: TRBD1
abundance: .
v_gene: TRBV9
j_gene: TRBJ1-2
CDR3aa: CASSNTGTGSGYGYTF
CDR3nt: TGTGCCAGCAGTAACACCGGGACAGGGTCGGGCTATGGCTACACCTTC

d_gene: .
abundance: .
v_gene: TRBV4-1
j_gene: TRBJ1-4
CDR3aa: CASSQEGKGLATNEKLFF
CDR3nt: TGCGCCAGCAGCCAAGAGGGAAAGGGGCTTGCAACTAATGAAAAACTGTTTTTT

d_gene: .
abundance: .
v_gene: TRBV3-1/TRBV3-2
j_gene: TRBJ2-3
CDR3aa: CASSHSGPGLPTDTQYF
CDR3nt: TGTGCCAGCAGCCATTCGGGCCCGGGACTTCCCACAGATACGCAGTATTTT

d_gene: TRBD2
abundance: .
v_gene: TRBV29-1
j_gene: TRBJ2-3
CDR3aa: CSVQHPPGLAGDTDTQYF
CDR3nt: TGCAGCGTCCAGCACCCCCCGGGACTAGCGGGGGACACAGATACGCAGTATTTT

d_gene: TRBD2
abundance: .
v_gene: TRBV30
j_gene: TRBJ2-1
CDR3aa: CAWRYSGGAFDEQFF
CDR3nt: TGTGCCTGGAGATATAGCGGGGGGGCGTTCGATGAGCAGTTCTTC

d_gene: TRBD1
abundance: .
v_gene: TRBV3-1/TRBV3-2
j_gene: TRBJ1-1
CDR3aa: CASSFGQGEAFF
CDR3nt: TGTGCCAGCAGCTTCGGACAGGGAGAAGCTTTCTTT

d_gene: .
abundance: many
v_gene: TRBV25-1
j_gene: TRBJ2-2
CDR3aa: CASSDPRAGTGELFF
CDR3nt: TGTGCCAGCAGTGACCCTCGTGCAGGGACCGGGGAGCTGTTTTTT

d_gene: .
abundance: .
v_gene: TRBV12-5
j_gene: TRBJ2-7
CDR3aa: CASGAGLSSYEQYF
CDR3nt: TGTGCTAGTGGGGCGGGACTGTCCTCCTACGAGCAGTACTTC

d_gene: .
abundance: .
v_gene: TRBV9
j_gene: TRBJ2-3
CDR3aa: CASSVSRGSTDTQYF
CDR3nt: TGTGCCAGCAGCGTTTCCCGGGGTAGCACAGATACGCAGTATTTT

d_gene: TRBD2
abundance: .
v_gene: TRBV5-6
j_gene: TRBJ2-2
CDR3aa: CASTTPGGGNTGELFF
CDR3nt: TGTGCCAGCACCACCCCTGGGGGGGGTAACACCGGGGAGCTGTTTTTT

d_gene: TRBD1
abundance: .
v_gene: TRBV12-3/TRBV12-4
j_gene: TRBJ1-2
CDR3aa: CASSPDRRYGYTF
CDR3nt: TGTGCCAGCAGCCCGGACAGGAGGTATGGCTACACCTTC

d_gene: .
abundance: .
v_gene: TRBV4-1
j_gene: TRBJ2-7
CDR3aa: CASSQPGQNYEQYF
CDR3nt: TGCGCCAGCAGCCAGCCGGGACAAAACTACGAGCAGTACTTC

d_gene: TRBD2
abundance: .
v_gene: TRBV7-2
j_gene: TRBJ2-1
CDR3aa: CASSLVGSSGGAFYNEQFF
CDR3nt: TGTGCCAGCAGCTTAGTGGGTTCGAGCGGGGGCGCTTTCTACAATGAGCAGTTCTTC

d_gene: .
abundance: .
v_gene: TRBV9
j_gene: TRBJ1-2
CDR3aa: CASSVGASPNYGYTF
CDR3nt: TGTGCCAGCAGCGTAGGGGCCTCCCCTAACTATGGCTACACCTTC

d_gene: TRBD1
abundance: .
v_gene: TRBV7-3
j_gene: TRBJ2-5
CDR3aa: CASSQFKGAGETQYF
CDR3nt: TGTGCCAGCAGCCAATTCAAGGGGGCTGGGGAGACCCAGTACTTC

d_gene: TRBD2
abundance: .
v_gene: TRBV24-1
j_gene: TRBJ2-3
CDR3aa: CATSDPLAGGTDTQYF
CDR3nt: TGTGCCACCAGTGATCCCCTAGCGGGGGGCACAGATACGCAGTATTTT

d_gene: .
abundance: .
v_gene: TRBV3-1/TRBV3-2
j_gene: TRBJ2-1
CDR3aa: CASSQGHDEQFF
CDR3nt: TGTGCCAGCAGCCAAGGACACGATGAGCAGTTCTTC

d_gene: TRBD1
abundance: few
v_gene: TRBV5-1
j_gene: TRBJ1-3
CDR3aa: CASGTGVSGNTIYF
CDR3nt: TGCGCCTCCGGGACAGGGGTATCTGGAAACACCATATATTTT

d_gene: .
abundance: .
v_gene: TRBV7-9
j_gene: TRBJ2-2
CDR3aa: CASSHLVSTGELFF
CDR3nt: TGTGCCAGCAGCCACTTAGTGAGCACCGGGGAGCTGTTTTTT

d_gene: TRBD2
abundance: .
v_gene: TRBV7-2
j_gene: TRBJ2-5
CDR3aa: CASSPPSGGARETQYF
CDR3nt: TGTGCCAGCAGCCCCCCTAGCGGGGGGGCCCGAGAGACCCAGTACTTC

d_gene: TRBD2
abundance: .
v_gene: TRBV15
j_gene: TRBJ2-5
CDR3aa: CATSRGAGGYQETQYF
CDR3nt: TGTGCCACCAGCAGGGGAGCGGGGGGGTACCAAGAGACCCAGTACTTC

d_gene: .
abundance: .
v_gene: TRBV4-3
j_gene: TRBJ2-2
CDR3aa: CASSQGPRGTGELFF
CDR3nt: TGCGCCAGCAGCCAAGGGCCTAGGGGGACCGGGGAGCTGTTTTTT

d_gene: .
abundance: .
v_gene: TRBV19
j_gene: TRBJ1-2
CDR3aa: CASSIGQVHGYTF
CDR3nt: TGTGCCAGTAGTATAGGACAGGTGCATGGCTACACCTTC

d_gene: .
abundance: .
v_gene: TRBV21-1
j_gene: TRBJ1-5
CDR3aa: CASSKGHSVLPQHF
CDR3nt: TGTGCCAGCAGCAAGGGCCACTCGGTCCTACCCCAGCATTTT

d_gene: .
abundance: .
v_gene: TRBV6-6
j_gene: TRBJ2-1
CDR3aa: CASSYWGNFDSGTQTPSSYNEQFF
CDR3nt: TGTGCCAGCAGCTACTGGGGGAATTTCGATTCCGGGACTCAAACCCCAAGCTCCTACAATGAGCAGTTCTTC

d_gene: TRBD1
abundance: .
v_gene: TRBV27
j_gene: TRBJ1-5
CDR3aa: CASGDRGLVQPQHF
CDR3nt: TGTGCCAGCGGGGACAGGGGGCTCGTTCAGCCCCAGCATTTT

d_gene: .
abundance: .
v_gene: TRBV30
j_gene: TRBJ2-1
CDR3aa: CAWSRGASNEQFF
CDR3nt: TGTGCCTGGAGCCGGGGGGCGTCCAATGAGCAGTTCTTC

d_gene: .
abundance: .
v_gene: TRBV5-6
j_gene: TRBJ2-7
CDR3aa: CASSRVLLEQYF
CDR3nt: TGTGCCAGCAGCAGAGTACTTCTCGAGCAGTACTTC

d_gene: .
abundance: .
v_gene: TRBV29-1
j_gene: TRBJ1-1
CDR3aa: CSVEEIHFEAFF
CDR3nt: TGCAGCGTTGAGGAGATACACTTCGAAGCTTTCTTT

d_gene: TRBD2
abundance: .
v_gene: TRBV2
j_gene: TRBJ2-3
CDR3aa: CASSEQRGVTDTQYF
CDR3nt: TGTGCCAGCAGTGAGCAGCGGGGGGTCACAGATACGCAGTATTTT

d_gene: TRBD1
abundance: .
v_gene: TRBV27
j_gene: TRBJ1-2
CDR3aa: CASSFFGQTGGYYGYTF
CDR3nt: TGTGCCAGCAGTTTTTTCGGTCAGACAGGGGGATACTATGGCTACACCTTC

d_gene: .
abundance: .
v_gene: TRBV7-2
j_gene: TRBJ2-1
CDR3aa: CASSLGGGAARNEQFF
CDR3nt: TGTGCCAGCAGCTTAGGAGGGGGGGCGGCACGCAATGAGCAGTTCTTC

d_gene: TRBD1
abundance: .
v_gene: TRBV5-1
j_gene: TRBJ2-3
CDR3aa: CASSSDRAGDTQYF
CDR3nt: TGCGCCAGCAGCTCCGACAGGGCGGGAGATACGCAGTATTTT

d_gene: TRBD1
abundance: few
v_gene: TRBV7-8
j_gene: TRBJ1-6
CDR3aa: CASRIGGNSPLHF
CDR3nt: TGTGCCAGCAGAATAGGGGGCAATTCACCCCTCCACTTT

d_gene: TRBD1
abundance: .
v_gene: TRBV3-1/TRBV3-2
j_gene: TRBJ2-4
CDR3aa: CASRGVPGQGSKNIQYF
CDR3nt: TGTGCCAGCAGAGGTGTACCGGGACAGGGTTCCAAAAACATTCAGTACTTC

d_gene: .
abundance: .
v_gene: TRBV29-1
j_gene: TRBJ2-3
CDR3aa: CSSDAEDLTDTQYF
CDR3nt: TGCAGCTCCGACGCGGAGGATCTTACAGATACGCAGTATTTT

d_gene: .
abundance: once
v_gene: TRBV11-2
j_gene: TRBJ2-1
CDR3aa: CASRSMWGESYNEQFF
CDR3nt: TGTGCCAGCAGATCGATGTGGGGGGAGAGTTACAATGAGCAGTTCTTC

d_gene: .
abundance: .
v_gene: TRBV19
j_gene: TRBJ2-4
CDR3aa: CASSGLTGPLAKNIQYF
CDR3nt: TGTGCCAGTAGTGGATTAACAGGGCCTCTAGCCAAAAACATTCAGTACTTC

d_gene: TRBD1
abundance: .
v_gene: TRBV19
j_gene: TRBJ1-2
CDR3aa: CASSTGQGTTGYTF
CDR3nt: TGTGCCAGTAGTACGGGACAGGGGACGACTGGCTACACCTTC

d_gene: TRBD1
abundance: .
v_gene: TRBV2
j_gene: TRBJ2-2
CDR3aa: CASSRQGPNTGELFF
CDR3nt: TGTGCCAGCAGTCGACAGGGGCCGAACACCGGGGAGCTGTTTTTT

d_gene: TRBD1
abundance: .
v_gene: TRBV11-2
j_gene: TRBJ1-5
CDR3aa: CASSLDRGRQPQHF
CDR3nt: TGTGCCAGCAGCCTAGACAGGGGACGTCAGCCCCAGCATTTT

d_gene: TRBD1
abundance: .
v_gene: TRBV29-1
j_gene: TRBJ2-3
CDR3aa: CSASGQGAGDTQYF
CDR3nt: TGCAGCGCCTCGGGACAGGGGGCAGGAGATACGCAGTATTTT

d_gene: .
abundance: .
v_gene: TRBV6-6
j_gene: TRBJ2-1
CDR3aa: CASTISLGSGEQFF
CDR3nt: TGTGCCAGCACTATTAGCTTAGGGAGCGGTGAGCAGTTCTTC

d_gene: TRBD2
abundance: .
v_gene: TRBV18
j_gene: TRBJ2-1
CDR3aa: CASSSLAGGHNEQFF
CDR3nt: TGTGCCAGCTCCTCGCTAGCGGGGGGGCACAATGAGCAGTTCTTC

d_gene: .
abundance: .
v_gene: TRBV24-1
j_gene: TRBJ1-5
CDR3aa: CATTDQRTPEGNQPQHF
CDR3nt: TGTGCCACCACCGACCAAAGGACTCCGGAGGGCAATCAGCCCCAGCATTTT

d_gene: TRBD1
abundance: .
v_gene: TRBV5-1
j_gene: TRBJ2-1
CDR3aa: CASSLDRFTFSSYNEQFF
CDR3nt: TGCGCCAGCAGTTTGGACAGGTTTACCTTTAGCTCCTACAATGAGCAGTTCTTC

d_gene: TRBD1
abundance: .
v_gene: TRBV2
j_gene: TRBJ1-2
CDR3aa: CASRMATGGINYGYTF
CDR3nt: TGTGCCAGCAGGATGGCTACAGGGGGCATTAACTATGGCTACACCTTC

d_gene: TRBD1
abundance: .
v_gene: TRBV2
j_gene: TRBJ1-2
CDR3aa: CASSVRQGRDGYTF
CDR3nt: TGTGCCAGCAGTGTACGACAGGGTCGGGATGGCTACACCTTC

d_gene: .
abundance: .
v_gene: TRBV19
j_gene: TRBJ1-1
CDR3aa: CASSIVYLGGGELMSTEAFF
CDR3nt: TGTGCCAGTAGTATAGTTTATTTGGGCGGGGGCGAACTTATGTCCACTGAAGCTTTCTTT

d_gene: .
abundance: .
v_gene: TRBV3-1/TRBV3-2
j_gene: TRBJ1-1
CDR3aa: CASSQDIREAFF
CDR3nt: TGTGCCAGCAGCCAAGATATCAGGGAAGCTTTCTTT